Detailed here is one T cell receptor (beta chain). Its antigen is undetermined. This entry is derived from a study of identical twins. Study findings and constraints: Low generation-probability sequences were in excess among twin-shared out-of-frame alpha sequences.

MiXCR, run by TCRdb on the 5' RACE reads, gives a single entry per CDR3 protein. The sample has roughly 700,000 distinct CDR3 sequences, 8.6% seen once. This same sample was also taken into another study, of yellow fever vaccine responses in identical twins. That source reports: Among the twins, the vaccine T cell response reportedly seemed partly convergent and partly personalized.

The receptor's source is a woman aged 18-29 years in good health. Material: PBMCs.

Here the CDR3 DNA reads TGTGCCAGCAGTCAATCGGCCCCGGACAGGGTCCAAGAGACCCAGTACTTC. It yields the protein CASSQSAPDRVQETQYF. This rearrangement joins TRBV28 to TRBJ2-5; TRBD1 matches 8 bases. The CDR3 sequence is 17 residues long. Germline assignment: CDR1 MDHEN and CDR2 SYDVKM. J was trimmed by 1 base and V by 5 bases; bases with no gene match: 12.